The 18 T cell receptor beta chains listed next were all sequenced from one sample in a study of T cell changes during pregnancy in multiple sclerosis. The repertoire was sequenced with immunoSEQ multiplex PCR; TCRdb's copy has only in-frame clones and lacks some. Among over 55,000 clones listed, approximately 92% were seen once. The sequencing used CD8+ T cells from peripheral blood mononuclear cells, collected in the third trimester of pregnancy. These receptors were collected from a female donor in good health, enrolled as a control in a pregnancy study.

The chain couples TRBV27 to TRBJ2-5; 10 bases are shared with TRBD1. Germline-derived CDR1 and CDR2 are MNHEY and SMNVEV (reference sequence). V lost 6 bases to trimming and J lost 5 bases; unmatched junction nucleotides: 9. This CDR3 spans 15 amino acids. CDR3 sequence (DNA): TGTGCCAGCAGCTCACGACAGGGGGCAGGGGAGACCCAGTACTTC. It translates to CASSSRQGAGETQYF.

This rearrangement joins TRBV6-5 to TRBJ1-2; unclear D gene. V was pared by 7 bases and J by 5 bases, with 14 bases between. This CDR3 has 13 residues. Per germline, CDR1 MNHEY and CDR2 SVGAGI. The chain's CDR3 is CASTQDFGYGYTF. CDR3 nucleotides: TGTGCCAGCACCCAGGATTTTGGTTATGGCTACACCTTC.

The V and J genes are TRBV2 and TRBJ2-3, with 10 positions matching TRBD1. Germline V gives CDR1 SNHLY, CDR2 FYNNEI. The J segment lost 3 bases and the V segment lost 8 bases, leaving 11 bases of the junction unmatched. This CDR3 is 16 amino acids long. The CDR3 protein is CASLGRTGGPTDTQYF. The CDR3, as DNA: TGTGCCAGCCTTGGGCGGACAGGGGGTCCAACAGATACGCAGTATTTT.

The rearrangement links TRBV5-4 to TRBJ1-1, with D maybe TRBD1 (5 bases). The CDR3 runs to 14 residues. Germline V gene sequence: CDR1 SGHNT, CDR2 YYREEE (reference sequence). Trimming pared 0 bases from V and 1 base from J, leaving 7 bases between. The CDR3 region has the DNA TGTGCCAGCAGCTTGGCCGACAGGAACACTGAAGCTTTCTTT. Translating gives CASSLADRNTEAFF.

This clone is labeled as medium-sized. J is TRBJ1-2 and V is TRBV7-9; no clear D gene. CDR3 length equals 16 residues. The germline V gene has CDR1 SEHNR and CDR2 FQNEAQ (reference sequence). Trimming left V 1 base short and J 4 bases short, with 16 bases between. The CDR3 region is CASSLGREEAFYGYTF. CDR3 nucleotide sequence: TGTGCCAGCAGCTTAGGGCGGGAGGAGGCGTTCTATGGCTACACCTTC.

The CDR3 spells CASSFSSGGDNEQFF. In nucleotides, the CDR3 is TGTGCCAGCAGCTTTTCTAGCGGGGGGGACAATGAGCAGTTCTTC. The chain links TRBV7-9 to TRBJ2-1; 12 bases map to TRBD2. Germline V gene data show CDR1 as SEHNR and CDR2 as FQNEAQ (reference sequence). The V segment lost 3 bases and the J segment 5 bases; nucleotides outside the gene matches: 2. CDR3 length equals 15 residues.

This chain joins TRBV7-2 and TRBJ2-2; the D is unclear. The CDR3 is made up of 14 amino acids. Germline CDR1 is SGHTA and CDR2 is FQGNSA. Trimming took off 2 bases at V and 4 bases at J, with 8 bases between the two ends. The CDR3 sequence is CASSLITGTGELFF. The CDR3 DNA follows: TGTGCCAGCAGCTTAATTACTGGCACCGGGGAGCTGTTTTTT. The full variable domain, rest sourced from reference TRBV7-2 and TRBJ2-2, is GAGVSQSPSNKVTEKGKDVELRCDPISGHTALYWYRQSLGQGLEFLIYFQGNSAPDKSGLPSDRFSAERTGGSVSTLTIQRTQQEDSAVYLCASSLITGTGELFFGEGSRLTVL.

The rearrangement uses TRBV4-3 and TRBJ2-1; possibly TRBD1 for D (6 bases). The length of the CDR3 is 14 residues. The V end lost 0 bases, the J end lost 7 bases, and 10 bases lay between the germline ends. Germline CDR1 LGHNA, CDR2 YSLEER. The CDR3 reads CASSQEIQGNEQFF. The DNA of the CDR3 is TGCGCCAGCAGCCAAGAGATTCAGGGGAATGAGCAGTTCTTC.

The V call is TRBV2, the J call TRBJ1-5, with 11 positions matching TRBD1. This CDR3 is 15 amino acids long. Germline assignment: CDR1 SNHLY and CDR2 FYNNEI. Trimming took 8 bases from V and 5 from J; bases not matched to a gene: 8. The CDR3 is CASRRGQGADQPQHF. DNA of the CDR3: TGTGCCAGCCGACGAGGACAGGGGGCAGATCAGCCCCAGCATTTT.

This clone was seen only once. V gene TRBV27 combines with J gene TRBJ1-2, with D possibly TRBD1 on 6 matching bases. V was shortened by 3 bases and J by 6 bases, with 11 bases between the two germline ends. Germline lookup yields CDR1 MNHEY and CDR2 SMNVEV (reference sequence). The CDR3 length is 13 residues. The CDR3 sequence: CASSLGGHHGYTF. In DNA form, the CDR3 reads TGTGCCAGCAGTTTGGGGGGGCACCATGGCTACACCTTC.

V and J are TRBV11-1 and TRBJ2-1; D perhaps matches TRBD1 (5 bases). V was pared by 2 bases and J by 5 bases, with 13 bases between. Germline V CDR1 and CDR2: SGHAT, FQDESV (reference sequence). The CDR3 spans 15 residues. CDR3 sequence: CASSLPREGDNEQFF. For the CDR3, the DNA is TGTGCCAGCAGCTTACCCAGGGAAGGGGACAATGAGCAGTTCTTC.

CDR3 nucleotide sequence: TGTGCCAGCAGGCCTCACGGACTTGAGAACACTGAAGCTTTCTTT. Amino acid sequence: CASRPHGLENTEAFF. The rearrangement uses TRBV7-9 and TRBJ1-1; no definite D call. Trimming pared 6 bases from V and 1 base from J, leaving 15 bases between. The germline V gene has CDR1 SEHNR and CDR2 FQNEAQ (reference sequence). This CDR3 region has 15 residues.

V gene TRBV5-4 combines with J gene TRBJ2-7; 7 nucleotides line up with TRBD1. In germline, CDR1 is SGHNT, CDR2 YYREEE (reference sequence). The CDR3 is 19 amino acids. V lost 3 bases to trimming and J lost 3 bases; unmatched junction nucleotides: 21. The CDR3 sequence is CASSSGWTGTATSDYEQYF. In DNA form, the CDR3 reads TGTGCCAGCAGCTCCGGGTGGACCGGGACAGCCACATCGGACTACGAGCAGTACTTC.

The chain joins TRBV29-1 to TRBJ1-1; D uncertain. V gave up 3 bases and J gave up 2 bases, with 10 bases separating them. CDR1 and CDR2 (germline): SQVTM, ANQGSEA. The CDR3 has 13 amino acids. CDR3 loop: CSVDSDSNTEAFF. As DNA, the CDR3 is TGCAGCGTTGATTCGGACTCCAACACTGAAGCTTTCTTT. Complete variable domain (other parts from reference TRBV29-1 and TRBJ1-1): SAVISQKPSRDICQRGTSLTIQCQVDSQVTMMFWYRQQPGQSLTLIATANQGSEATYESGFVIDKFPISRPNLTFSTLTVSNMSPEDSSIYLCSVDSDSNTEAFFGQGTRLTVV.

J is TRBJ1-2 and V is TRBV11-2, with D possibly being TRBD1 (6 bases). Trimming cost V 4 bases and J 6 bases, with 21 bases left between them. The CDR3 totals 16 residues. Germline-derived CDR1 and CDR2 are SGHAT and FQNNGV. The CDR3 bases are TGTGCCAGCAGCTCCCGGACAGCTGGTGGTGTCAATGGCTACACCTTC. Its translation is CASSSRTAGGVNGYTF.

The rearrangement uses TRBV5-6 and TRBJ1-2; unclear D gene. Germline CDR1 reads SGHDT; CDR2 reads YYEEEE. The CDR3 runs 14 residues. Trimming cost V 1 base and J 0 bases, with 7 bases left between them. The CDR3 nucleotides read TGTGCCAGCAGCTTGAAGGGAGCTAACTATGGCTACACCTTC. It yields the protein CASSLKGANYGYTF.

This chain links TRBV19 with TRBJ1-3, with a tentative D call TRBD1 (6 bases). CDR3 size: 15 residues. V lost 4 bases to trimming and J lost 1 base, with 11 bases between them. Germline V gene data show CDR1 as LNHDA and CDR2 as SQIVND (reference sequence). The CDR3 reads CASSSLTGSGNTIYF. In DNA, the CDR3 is TGTGCCAGTAGTAGCCTCACAGGGTCTGGAAACACCATATATTTT. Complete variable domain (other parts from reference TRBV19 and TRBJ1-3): DGGITQSPKYLFRKEGQNVTLSCEQNLNHDAMYWYRQDPGQGLRLIYYSQIVNDFQKGDIAEGYSVSREKKESFPLTVTSAQKNPTAFYLCASSSLTGSGNTIYFGEGSWLTVV.

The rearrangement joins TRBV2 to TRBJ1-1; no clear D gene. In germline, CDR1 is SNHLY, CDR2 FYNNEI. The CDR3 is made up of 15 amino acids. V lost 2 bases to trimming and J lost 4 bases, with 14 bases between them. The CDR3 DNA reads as TGTGCCAGCAGTGAATCCCGAGTTAGCGGCACTGAAGCTTTCTTT. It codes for CASSESRVSGTEAFF.